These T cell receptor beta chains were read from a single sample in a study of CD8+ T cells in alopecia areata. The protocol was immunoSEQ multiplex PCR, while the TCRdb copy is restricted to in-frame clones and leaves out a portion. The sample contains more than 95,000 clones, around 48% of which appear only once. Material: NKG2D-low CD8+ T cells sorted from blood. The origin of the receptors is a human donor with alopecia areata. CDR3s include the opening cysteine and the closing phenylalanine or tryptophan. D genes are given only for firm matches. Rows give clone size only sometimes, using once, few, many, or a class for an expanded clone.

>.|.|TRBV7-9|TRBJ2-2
TGTGCCAGCAGCGATACGACCCGTAACACCGGGGAGCTGTTTTTT
CASSDTTRNTGELFF
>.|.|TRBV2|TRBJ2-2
TGTGCCAGCGAAGGGGAATCCGGGGAGCTGTTTTTT
CASEGESGELFF
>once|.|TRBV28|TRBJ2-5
TGTGCCAGCAGTACTCGGGGCTCGGAGACCCAGTACTTC
CASSTRGSETQYF
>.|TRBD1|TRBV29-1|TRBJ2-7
TGCAGCGTTCTTCTGGGGGACAGCTACGAGCAGTACTTC
CSVLLGDSYEQYF
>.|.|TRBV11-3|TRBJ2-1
TGTGCCAGCAGCTTATCCGGTGAAACGGGCGATGAGCAGTTCTTC
CASSLSGETGDEQFF
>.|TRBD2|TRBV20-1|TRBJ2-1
TGCAGTGCCGGACTAGGCGCTGAGCAGTTCTTC
CSAGLGAEQFF
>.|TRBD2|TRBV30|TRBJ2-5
TGTGCCTGGAGTTCGACTAGCGGGACAGAGACCCAGTACTTC
CAWSSTSGTETQYF
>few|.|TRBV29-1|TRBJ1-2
TGCAGCGTTGATCGGGGGTTTCGTGGCTACACCTTC
CSVDRGFRGYTF
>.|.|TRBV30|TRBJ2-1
TGTGCCTGGAGTGCAGGGGTCAATGAGCAGTTCTTC
CAWSAGVNEQFF
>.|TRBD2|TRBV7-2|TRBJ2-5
TGTGCCAGCAGCGGGGGCGGGAGGGACGAGACCCAGTACTTC
CASSGGGRDETQYF
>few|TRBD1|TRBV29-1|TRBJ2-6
TGCAGCGTTTCGGAACAGGGGTACGGGGCCAACGTCCTGACTTTC
CSVSEQGYGANVLTF
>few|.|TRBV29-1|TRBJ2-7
TGCAGCGTTGAAGGCGGAGACGACTCCGAGCAGTACTTC
CSVEGGDDSEQYF
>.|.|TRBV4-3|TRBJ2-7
TGCGCCAGCAGCCAAGATGGATTGGTAGATTCCGCCTACGAGCAGTACTTC
CASSQDGLVDSAYEQYF
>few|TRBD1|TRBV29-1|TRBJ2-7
TGCAGCGTTGAGGGGACAGGTGACTACGAGCAGTACTTC
CSVEGTGDYEQYF
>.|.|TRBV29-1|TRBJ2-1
TGCAGCGTTGATCTGGAACGCTCCTACAATGAGCAGTTCTTC
CSVDLERSYNEQFF
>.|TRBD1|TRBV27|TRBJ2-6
TGTGCCAGCAGTTCCAGGATAGGACAGGGGATTTCTGGGGCCAACGTCCTGACTTTC
CASSSRIGQGISGANVLTF
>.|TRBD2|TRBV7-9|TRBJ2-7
TGTGCCAGCAGCCCTCTGACTAGCGAAACCTCCTACGAGCAGTACTTC
CASSPLTSETSYEQYF
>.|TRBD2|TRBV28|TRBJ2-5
TGTGCCAGCAGTCCTGGACTAGCGGGGGGGCCAGAGACCCAGTACTTC
CASSPGLAGGPETQYF
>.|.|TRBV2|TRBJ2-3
TGTGCCAGCAGGGGGCAAGGAAAAGATACGCAGTATTTT
CASRGQGKDTQYF
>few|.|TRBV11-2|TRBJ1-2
TGTGCCAGCAGCTCCGGCCTGAACTATGGCTACACCTTC
CASSSGLNYGYTF
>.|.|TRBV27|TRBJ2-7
TGTGCCAGCAGTCCGATCAACAGGGAAGGGCCCTACGAGCAGTACTTC
CASSPINREGPYEQYF
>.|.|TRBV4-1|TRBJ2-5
TGCGCCAGCAGCTCAGAGCACAGTCAAGAGACCCAGTACTTC
CASSSEHSQETQYF
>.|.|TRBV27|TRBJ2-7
TGTGCCAGCAGTTTGAGGGCAGGGTACGAGCAGTACTTC
CASSLRAGYEQYF